These 5 T cell receptor beta chains were all obtained from the same sample, sequenced in a study of metastatic and nonmetastatic thyroid tumors. Before thyroid surgery, none of the patients had received any treatment. Using MiXCR, TCRdb reanalyzed the PCR reads. Of about 25,000 clones listed, about an eighth are singletons. Sequenced input: blood. Source of these receptors: a female donor with papillary thyroid cancer or a benign thyroid nodule (not recorded which). Some clones in this sample may be carry-over from other donors' samples.

This clone was seen many times. The rearrangement links TRBV3-1 to TRBJ1-2, with a possible D match to TRBD1 (5 bases). Germline V CDR1 and CDR2: LGHDT, YNNKEL (reference sequence). The germline V and J ends were trimmed by 4 bases and 8 bases, with 20 bases remaining between them. The CDR3 contains 15 residues. CDR3 in amino acids: CASSPKALGAAGYTF. As DNA, the CDR3 is TGTGCCAGCAGCCCAAAGGCCCTAGGGGCTGCAGGCTACACCTTC.

In its sample, this clone was seen many times. The chain uses TRBV19 and TRBJ2-1; a weak D match, TRBD2 (5 bases). With 8 bases removed from V and 7 bases from J, the gap between germline ends came to 18 bases. CDR3 length: 14 residues. Germline CDR1 and CDR2: LNHDA and SQIVND (reference sequence). In nucleotides, the CDR3 is TGTGCCAGTGAAACGGGGTTGAGGCGGAATGAGCAGTTCTTC. Protein sequence: CASETGLRRNEQFF. Looking up the rest from reference TRBV19 and TRBJ2-1 gives the full variable domain: DGGITQSPKYLFRKEGQNVTLSCEQNLNHDAMYWYRQDPGQGLRLIYYSQIVNDFQKGDIAEGYSVSREKKESFPLTVTSAQKNPTAFYLCASETGLRRNEQFFGPGTRLTVL.

This clone was counted ten times or more. The chain links TRBV20-1 to TRBJ1-2; D gene unclear. CDR1 and CDR2 from the germline V gene are DFQATT and SNEGSKA (reference sequence). The CDR3 is 15 residues long. V gave up 4 bases and J gave up 2 bases, with 17 bases separating them. CDR3 nucleotide sequence: TGCAGTGCTACCCAAGTGAGCACGAAAAACTATGGCTACACCTTC. As protein: CSATQVSTKNYGYTF.

The chain employs TRBV12-3 or TRBV12-4 and TRBJ2-3; 9 bases map to TRBD2. The V and J ends lost 2 bases and 12 bases, in that order; junction bases with no gene match: 9. This CDR3 is built from 14 residues. CDR3 DNA: TGTGCCAGCAGTTTATGGGCTAGCGGGACCATTCAGTATTTT. As protein: CASSLWASGTIQYF.

This clone was seen ten or more times. The chain couples TRBV5-1 to TRBJ2-7; 14 bases align to TRBD2. The V gene's germline CDR1 is SGHRS and CDR2 YFSETQ. The CDR3 has 20 amino acids. After removal of 1 base from V and 2 bases from J, the junction contained 14 bases not matched to a gene. CDR3: CASSLRGLAGEIGWPYEQYF. CDR3 sequence (DNA): TGCGCCAGCAGCTTGAGGGGACTAGCGGGAGAAATTGGGTGGCCCTACGAGCAGTACTTC.